This T cell receptor beta chain comes out of a study of T cells in localized non-small cell lung cancer. Study results and limitations: Measurement of T cell clonality placed uninvolved adjacent lung highest, above the level in tumor.

The sample holds a few counts of this clone. Its cognate antigen is unknown. Germline CDR1 reads SEHNR; CDR2 reads FQNEAQ (reference sequence). The V end was cut by 3 bases, the J end by 2 bases, with 10 bases between. The CDR3 runs to 14 residues. Clones were sequenced by immunoSEQ multiplex PCR, and TCRdb holds only the in-frame ones, with some missing. The repertoire holds approximately 16,000 clones, more than 80% seen once, with under 5.5% in the top ten. The chain is built from TRBV7-9 and TRBJ1-1, with D perhaps TRBD1 (5 bases). The sequencing here drew on peripheral blood, taken before any cancer treatment. This clonotype was obtained from a woman aged 40-69 years with stage I lung adenocarcinoma. The CDR3 nucleotides read TGTGCCAGCAGCTTGGGACGGGGAAACACTGAAGCTTTCTTT. Translation gives CASSLGRGNTEAFF.